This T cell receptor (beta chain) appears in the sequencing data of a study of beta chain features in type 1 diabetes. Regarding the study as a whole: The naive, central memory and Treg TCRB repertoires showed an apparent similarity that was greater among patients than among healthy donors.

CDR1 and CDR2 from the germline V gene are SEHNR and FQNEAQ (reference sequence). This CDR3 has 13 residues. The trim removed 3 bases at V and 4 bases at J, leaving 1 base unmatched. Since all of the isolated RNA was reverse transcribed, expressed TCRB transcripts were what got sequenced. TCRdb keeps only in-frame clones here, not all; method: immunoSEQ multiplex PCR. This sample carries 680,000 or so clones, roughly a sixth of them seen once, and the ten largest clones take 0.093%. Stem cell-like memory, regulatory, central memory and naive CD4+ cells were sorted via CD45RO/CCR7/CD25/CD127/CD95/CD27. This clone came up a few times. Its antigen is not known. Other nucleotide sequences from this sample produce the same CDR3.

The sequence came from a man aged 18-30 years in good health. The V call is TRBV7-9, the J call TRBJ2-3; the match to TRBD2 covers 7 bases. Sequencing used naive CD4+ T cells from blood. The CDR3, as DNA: TGTGCCAGCAGCTTGGCGGGAGCAGATACGCAGTATTTT. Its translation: CASSLAGADTQYF.